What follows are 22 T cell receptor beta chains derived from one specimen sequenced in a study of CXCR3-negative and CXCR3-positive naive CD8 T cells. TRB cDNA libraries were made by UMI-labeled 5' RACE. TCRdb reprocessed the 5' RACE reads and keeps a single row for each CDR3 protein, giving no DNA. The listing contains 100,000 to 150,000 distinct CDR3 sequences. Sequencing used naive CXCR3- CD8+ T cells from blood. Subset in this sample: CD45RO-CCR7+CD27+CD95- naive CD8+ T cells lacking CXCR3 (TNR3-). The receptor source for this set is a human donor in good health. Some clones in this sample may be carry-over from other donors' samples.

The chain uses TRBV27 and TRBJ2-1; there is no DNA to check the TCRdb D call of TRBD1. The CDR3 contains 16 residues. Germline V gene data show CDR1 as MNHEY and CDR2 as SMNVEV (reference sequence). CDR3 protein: CASSSGQGSFFNEQFF.

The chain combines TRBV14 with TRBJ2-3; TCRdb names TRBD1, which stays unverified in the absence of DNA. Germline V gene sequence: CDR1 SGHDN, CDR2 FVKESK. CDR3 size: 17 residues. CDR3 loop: CASSQDPGGRWADTQYF.

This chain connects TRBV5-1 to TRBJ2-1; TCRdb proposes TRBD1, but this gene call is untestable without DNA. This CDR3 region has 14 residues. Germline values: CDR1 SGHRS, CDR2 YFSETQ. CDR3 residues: CASSLTGAYNEQFF.

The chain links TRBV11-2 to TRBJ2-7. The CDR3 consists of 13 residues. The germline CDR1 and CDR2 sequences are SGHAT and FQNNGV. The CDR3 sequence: CASSPRSAGEQYF.

CDR3 loop: CASSAGGVAETQYF. The V call is TRBV9, the J call TRBJ2-5; TCRdb's assignment of TRBD1 cannot be checked, as there is no DNA. Germline assignment: CDR1 SGDLS and CDR2 YYNGEE. This CDR3 is 14 amino acids long.

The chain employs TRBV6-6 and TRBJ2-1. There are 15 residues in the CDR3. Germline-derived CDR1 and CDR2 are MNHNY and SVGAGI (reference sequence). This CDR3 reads CASSYSRSSYNEQFF.

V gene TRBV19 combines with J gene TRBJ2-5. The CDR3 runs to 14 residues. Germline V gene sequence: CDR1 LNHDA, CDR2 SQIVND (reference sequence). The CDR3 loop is CASSIGIGQETQYF.

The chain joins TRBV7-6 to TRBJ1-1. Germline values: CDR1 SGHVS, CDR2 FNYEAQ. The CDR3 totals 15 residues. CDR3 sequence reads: CASSLGGGLNTEAFF.

CDR3 amino acids: CSVVTATGELFF. The rearrangement joins TRBV29-1 to TRBJ2-2; TCRdb reports TRBD1, a call that lacks DNA to check it against. Germline V gene lookup returns CDR1 SQVTM and CDR2 ANQGSEA. This CDR3 region has 12 residues.

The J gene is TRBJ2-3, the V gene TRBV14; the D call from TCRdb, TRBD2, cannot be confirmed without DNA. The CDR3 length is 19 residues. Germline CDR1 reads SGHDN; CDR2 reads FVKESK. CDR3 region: CASSHPRGTSGGLTDTQYF.

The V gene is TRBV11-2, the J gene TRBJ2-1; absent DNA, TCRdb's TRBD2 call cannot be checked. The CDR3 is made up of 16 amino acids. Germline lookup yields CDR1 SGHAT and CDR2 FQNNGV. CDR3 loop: CASSPAMLAGMNEQFF.

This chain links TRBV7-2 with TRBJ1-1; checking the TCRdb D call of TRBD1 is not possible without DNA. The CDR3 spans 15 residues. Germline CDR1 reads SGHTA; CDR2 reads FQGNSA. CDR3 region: CASSLGGGGNTEAFF.

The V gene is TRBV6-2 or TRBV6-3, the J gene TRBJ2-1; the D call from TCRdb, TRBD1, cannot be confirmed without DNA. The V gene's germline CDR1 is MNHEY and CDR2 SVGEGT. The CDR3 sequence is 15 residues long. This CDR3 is CASSTPLGIYNEQFF.

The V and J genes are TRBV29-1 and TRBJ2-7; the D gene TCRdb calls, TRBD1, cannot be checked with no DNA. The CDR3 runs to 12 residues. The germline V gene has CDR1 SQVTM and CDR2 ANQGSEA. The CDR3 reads CSVAGQTFEQYF.

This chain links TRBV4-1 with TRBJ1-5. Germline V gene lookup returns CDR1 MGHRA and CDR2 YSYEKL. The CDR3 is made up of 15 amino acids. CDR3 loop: CASSQEGDTNQPQHF.

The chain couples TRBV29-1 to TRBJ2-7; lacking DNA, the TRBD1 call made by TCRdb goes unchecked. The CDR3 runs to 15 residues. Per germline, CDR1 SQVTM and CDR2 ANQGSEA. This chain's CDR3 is CSVGETGQGAYEQYF.

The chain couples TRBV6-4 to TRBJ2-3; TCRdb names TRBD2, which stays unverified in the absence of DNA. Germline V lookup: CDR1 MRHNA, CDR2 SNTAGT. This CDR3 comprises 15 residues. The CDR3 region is CASSAGGGGTDTQYF.

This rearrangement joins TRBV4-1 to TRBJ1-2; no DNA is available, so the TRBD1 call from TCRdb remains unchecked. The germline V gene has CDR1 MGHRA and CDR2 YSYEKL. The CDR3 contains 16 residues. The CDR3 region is CASSQNRGQLNYGYTF.

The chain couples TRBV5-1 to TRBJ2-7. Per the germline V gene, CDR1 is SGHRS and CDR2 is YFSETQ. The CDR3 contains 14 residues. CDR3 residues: CASSHLTSSYEQYF.

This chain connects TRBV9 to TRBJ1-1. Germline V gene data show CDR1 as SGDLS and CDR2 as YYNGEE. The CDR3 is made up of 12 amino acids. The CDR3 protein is CASSVADTEAFF.

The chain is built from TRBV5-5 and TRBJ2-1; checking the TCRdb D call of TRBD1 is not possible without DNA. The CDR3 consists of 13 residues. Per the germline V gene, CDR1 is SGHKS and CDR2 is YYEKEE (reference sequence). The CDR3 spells CASSSGTGNEQFF.

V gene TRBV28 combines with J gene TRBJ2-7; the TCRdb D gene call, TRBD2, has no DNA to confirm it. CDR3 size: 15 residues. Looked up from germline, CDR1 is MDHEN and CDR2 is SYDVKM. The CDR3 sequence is CASGKPGLAGNEQYF.